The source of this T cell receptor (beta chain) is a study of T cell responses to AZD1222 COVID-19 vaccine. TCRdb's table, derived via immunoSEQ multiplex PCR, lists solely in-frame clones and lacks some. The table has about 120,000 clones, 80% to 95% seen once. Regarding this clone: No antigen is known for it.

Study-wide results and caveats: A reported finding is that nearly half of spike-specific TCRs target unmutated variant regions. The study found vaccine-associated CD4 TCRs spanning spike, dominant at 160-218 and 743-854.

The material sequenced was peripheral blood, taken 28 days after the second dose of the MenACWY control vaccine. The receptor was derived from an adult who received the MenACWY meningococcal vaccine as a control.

CDR3 nucleotides: TGTGCCAGCTCCGAAGCGGGGTATGGCTACACCTTC. This encodes CASSEAGYGYTF. V and J are TRBV14 and TRBJ1-2; D gene ambiguous. The germline V gene encodes CDR1 SGHDN and CDR2 FVKESK. There are 12 residues in the CDR3. Trimming left V 8 bases short and J 5 bases short, with 12 bases between. Full variable domain (missing parts from reference TRBV14 and TRBJ1-2): EAGVTQFPSHSVIEKGQTVTLRCDPISGHDNLYWYRRVMGKEIKFLLHFVKESKQDESGMPNNRFLAERTGGTYSTLKVQPAELEDSGVYFCASSEAGYGYTFGSGTRLTVV.